This entry lists 17 T cell receptor beta chains sequenced from one sample in a study of shared clonotypes between healthy human individuals. Some clones are missing from TCRdb's copy, which holds only in-frame ones; the method was immunoSEQ multiplex PCR. The profile shows a few million clones, more than 85% of them singletons. What was sequenced was naive CD4+ T cells from PBMCs. The subset here: CD45RA+ positively selected. All receptors come from a man between 18 and 29 years old in good health. Some clones in this sample may be carry-over from other donors' samples.

Turning to this clone: The identical CDR3 is also encoded by other nucleotide sequences in the sample. The V gene is TRBV6-5, the J gene TRBJ2-7, with 12 bases lining up with TRBD2. The germline gives CDR1 MNHEY, CDR2 SVGAGI. The CDR3 is 15 amino acids. V was clipped by 3 bases and J by 4 bases; unmatched bases: 4. This chain's CDR3 is CASSYRTSGTYEQYF. The DNA for the CDR3 is TGTGCCAGCAGTTATAGGACTAGCGGGACATACGAGCAGTACTTC.

The V gene is TRBV4-2, the J gene TRBJ2-3; 9 bases align to TRBD2. After removal of 3 bases from V and 4 bases from J, the junction contained 11 bases not matched to a gene. Germline assignment: CDR1 LGHNA and CDR2 YNFKEQ. CDR3 length: 17 residues. As DNA, the CDR3 is TGTGCCAGCAGCCAGACTAGCGGACCTGACCGAGCAGATACGCAGTATTTT. Encoded protein: CASSQTSGPDRADTQYF.

The chain links TRBV6-5 to TRBJ1-2; TRBD1 is a possible D gene (5 bases). CDR3 length: 16 amino acids. Trimming left V 0 bases short and J 1 base short, with 12 bases between. Germline-derived CDR1 and CDR2 are MNHEY and SVGAGI. For the CDR3, the DNA is TGTGCCAGCAGTTACTCGCCCAGGGAGGTTAACTATGGCTACACCTTC. Protein product: CASSYSPREVNYGYTF.

This chain links TRBV2 with TRBJ2-7, with D possibly matching TRBD1 (5 bases). CDR3 length: 12 residues. Germline CDR1 is SNHLY and CDR2 is FYNNEI. Trimming shortened V by 4 bases and J by 13 bases, and 17 bases separated the two germline ends. DNA for the CDR3: TGTGCCAGCAGTGGTGTCGTAGGGGCAGGATACTTC. It translates to CASSGVVGAGYF.

This CDR3 reads CASSLGRKFQPQHF. CDR3 nucleotide sequence: TGTGCCAGCAGTTTGGGCCGGAAGTTCCAGCCCCAGCATTTT. The chain couples TRBV28 to TRBJ1-5; D remains unclear. With 3 bases removed from V and 7 bases from J, the gap between germline ends came to 13 bases. The CDR3 runs to 14 residues. CDR1 MDHEN and CDR2 SYDVKM come from the germline V gene.

J is TRBJ2-3 and V is TRBV29-1, with 14 positions matching TRBD2. V was pared by 6 bases and J by 3 bases, with 8 bases of the junction left unmatched. This CDR3 has 16 residues. From germline, CDR1 is SQVTM and CDR2 ANQGSEA. This CDR3 reads CSVRTGTSGSTDTQYF. The CDR3, as DNA: TGCAGCGTGAGAACCGGGACTAGCGGGAGTACAGATACGCAGTATTTT.

This clone appeared once. This chain's CDR3 is CASSPRQGATLGELFF. The CDR3 nucleotides read TGTGCCAGCAGCCCCCGACAGGGGGCGACCCTCGGGGAGCTGTTTTTT. The chain joins TRBV7-9 to TRBJ2-2; 10 positions match TRBD1. The V segment lost 5 bases and the J segment 7 bases; nucleotides outside the gene matches: 10. Germline V CDR1 and CDR2: SEHNR, FQNEAQ (reference sequence). CDR3 size: 16 residues.

The chain is built from TRBV10-3 and TRBJ2-5, with 7 bases matching TRBD2. There are 14 residues in the CDR3. Germline lookup yields CDR1 ENHRY and CDR2 SYGVKD. The junction had 4 bases not matched to a gene; V was cut back by 5 bases and J by 1 base. CDR3 amino acids: CAISRGRAQETQYF. In nucleotides, the CDR3 is TGTGCCATCAGTCGGGGGAGGGCCCAAGAGACCCAGTACTTC.

The chain links TRBV6-1 to TRBJ1-2; possible D gene TRBD1, 5 bases. The CDR3 length is 18 residues. Germline V gene data show CDR1 as MNHNS and CDR2 as SASEGT. V was cut by 2 bases and J by 5 bases, with 24 bases left in between. CDR3 loop: CASSEYYWGGSHAYGYTF. The CDR3 bases are TGTGCCAGCAGTGAATACTATTGGGGGGGGTCCCATGCTTATGGCTACACCTTC.

V is TRBV14 and J is TRBJ2-7; 9 nucleotides align to TRBD1. After removal of 0 bases from V and 2 bases from J, the junction contained 14 bases not matched to a gene. The V gene's germline CDR1 is SGHDN and CDR2 FVKESK. This CDR3 has 19 residues. The CDR3 sequence: CASSQDFFLRTGVTYEQYF. In nucleotides, the CDR3 is TGTGCCAGCAGCCAAGATTTTTTTTTGCGGACAGGGGTAACCTACGAGCAGTACTTC.

The chain joins TRBV5-1 to TRBJ2-5; 7 bases match TRBD1. The germline gives CDR1 SGHRS, CDR2 YFSETQ. Losses at the gene ends were 6 bases for V and 5 bases for J; bases not matched to a gene: 10. The CDR3 length is 14 residues. CDR3 nucleotide sequence: TGCGCCAGCACCCGGGACAGCCCCCGGGAGACCCAGTACTTC. This gives the protein CASTRDSPRETQYF. The whole variable domain, filled in from reference TRBV5-1 and TRBJ2-5, reads KAGVTQTPRYLIKTRGQQVTLSCSPISGHRSVSWYQQTPGQGLQFLFEYFSETQRNKGNFPGRFSGRQFSNSRSEMNVSTLELGDSALYLCASTRDSPRETQYFGPGTRLLVL.

CDR3 region: CASSVGTLQGADTQYF. The CDR3 bases are TGTGCCAGCAGCGTAGGCACCCTTCAGGGAGCAGATACGCAGTATTTT. This rearrangement joins TRBV9 to TRBJ2-3, with D tentatively TRBD1 or TRBD2 (5 bases each). Germline V CDR1 and CDR2: SGDLS, YYNGEE. The length of the CDR3 is 16 residues. V was shortened by 0 bases and J by 4 bases, with 15 bases between the two germline ends. Supplemented by reference TRBV9 and TRBJ2-3, the full variable domain reads DSGVTQTPKHLITATGQRVTLRCSPRSGDLSVYWYQQSLDQGLQFLIQYYNGEERAKGNILERFSAQQFPDLHSELNLSSLELGDSALYFCASSVGTLQGADTQYFGPGTRLTVL.

The chain links TRBV5-4 to TRBJ2-5; TRBD2 might be the D (6 bases). From germline, CDR1 is SGHNT and CDR2 YYREEE (reference sequence). V dropped 5 bases and J dropped 4 bases, with 18 bases sitting between them. The CDR3 covers 15 residues. The CDR3 nucleotides are TGTGCCAGCAGTCTCCCGGGACCCGGGGGAGAGACCCAGTACTTC. This gives the protein CASSLPGPGGETQYF.

The chain employs TRBV10-2 and TRBJ2-1; weak D call: TRBD1 (6 bases). This CDR3 is 14 amino acids long. Germline V CDR1 and CDR2: WSHSY, SAAADI. Trimming removed 4 bases at V and 1 base at J, with 8 bases between. The CDR3 DNA is TGCGCCAGCAGTGTCGGACAGTCCTACAATGAGCAGTTCTTC. Translating it yields CASSVGQSYNEQFF.

The chain joins TRBV9 to TRBJ2-2; 8 bases align to TRBD1. The V segment lost 2 bases and the J segment 6 bases; nucleotides outside the gene matches: 9. In germline, CDR1 is SGDLS, CDR2 YYNGEE. The length of the CDR3 is 16 residues. DNA for the CDR3: TGTGCCAGCAGCGTCCGGCAGGGGGCGCCTTCCGGGGAGCTGTTTTTT. This sequence encodes CASSVRQGAPSGELFF.

In this sample, this clone turned up once. The V and J genes are TRBV5-4 and TRBJ2-3; D ambiguous. The V gene's germline CDR1 is SGHNT and CDR2 YYREEE (reference sequence). Trimming stripped 2 bases from V and 2 bases from J, with 9 bases between. This CDR3 comprises 14 residues. The CDR3 sequence is CASSFVRNTDTQYF. The CDR3 DNA follows: TGTGCCAGCAGCTTCGTCAGGAACACAGATACGCAGTATTTT.

This chain joins TRBV28 and TRBJ1-2; weak D call: TRBD1 (5 bases). Trimming cost V 5 bases and J 4 bases, with 17 bases left between them. Germline V lookup: CDR1 MDHEN, CDR2 SYDVKM. There are 15 residues in the CDR3. The CDR3 is CASSMQGSGAYGYTF. The DNA of the CDR3 is TGTGCCAGCAGTATGCAGGGATCTGGGGCCTATGGCTACACCTTC.